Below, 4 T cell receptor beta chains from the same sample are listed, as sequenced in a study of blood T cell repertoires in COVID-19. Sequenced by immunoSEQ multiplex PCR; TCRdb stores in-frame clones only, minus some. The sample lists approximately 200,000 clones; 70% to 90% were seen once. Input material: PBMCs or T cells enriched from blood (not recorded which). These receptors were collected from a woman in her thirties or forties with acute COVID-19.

The CDR3 sequence: CASRTRDIYNSPLHF. In DNA form, the CDR3 reads TGTGCCAGCAGGACCCGGGACATCTATAATTCACCCCTCCACTTT. The chain combines TRBV28 with TRBJ1-6, with a weak D call TRBD1 (6 bases). Trimming shortened V by 6 bases and J by 3 bases, and 12 bases separated the two germline ends. Germline lookup yields CDR1 MDHEN and CDR2 SYDVKM. This CDR3 spans 15 amino acids.

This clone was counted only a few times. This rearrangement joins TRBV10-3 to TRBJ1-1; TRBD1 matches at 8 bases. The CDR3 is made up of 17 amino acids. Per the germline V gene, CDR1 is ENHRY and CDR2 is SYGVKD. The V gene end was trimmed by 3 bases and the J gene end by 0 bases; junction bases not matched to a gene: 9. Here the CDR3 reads CAISDLRQGPMNTEAFF. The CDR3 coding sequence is TGTGCCATCAGTGACCTTCGACAGGGGCCAATGAACACTGAAGCTTTCTTT.

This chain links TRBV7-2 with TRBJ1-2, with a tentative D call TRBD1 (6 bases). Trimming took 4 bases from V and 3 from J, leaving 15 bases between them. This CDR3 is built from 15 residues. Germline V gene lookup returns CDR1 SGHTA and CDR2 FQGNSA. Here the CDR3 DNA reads TGTGCCAGCAGCTCGAAAACAGGGAACGACTATGGCTACACCTTC. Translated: CASSSKTGNDYGYTF.

CDR3 protein: CASSLPWQGICYGYTF. CDR3 bases: TGTGCCAGCAGCCTTCCATGGCAGGGGATCTGCTATGGCTACACCTTC. The chain recombines TRBV21-1 with TRBJ1-2; TRBD1 is the table's D call, not checked against the DNA. TRBV21-1 is a pseudogene. The CDR3 is 16 residues long.